The 10 T cell receptor beta chains presented below share a single source sample, sequenced in a study of shared clonotypes between healthy human individuals. Repertoires were generated with immunoSEQ multiplex PCR, while TCRdb's copy carries only in-frame clones and drops some. Among approximately 1.5 million clones listed, approximately 98% were seen once. The sequenced material came from naive CD4+ T cells sorted from blood. Subset noted: CD45RA+ positively selected. The receptors shown here come from a man aged 25-45 years in good health.

The chain employs TRBV11-2 and TRBJ2-7, with 7 bases identical to TRBD2. Germline CDR1 is SGHAT and CDR2 is FQNNGV. The V gene end was trimmed by 4 bases and the J gene end by 2 bases; junction bases not matched to a gene: 11. This CDR3 has 16 residues. The CDR3 region has the DNA TGTGCCAGCAGCTATCCTCAGGGCGGGAGAACCTACGAGCAGTACTTC. Protein: CASSYPQGGRTYEQYF.

The rearrangement links TRBV4-3 to TRBJ2-3; no reliable D call. CDR1 LGHNA and CDR2 YSLEER come from the germline V gene. The V end lost 0 bases, the J end lost 6 bases, and 16 bases lay between the germline ends. This CDR3 is 16 amino acids long. CDR3 protein: CASSQEARGYGDTQYF. CDR3 nucleotides: TGCGCCAGCAGCCAAGAAGCAAGAGGATACGGCGATACGCAGTATTTT.

The genes are TRBV21-1 and TRBJ1-2; TRBD1, the table's D call, lacks a check against the DNA. TRBV21-1 is tagged as a pseudogene. This CDR3 spans 14 amino acids. The CDR3 sequence: CASSKGVGAYGYTF. CDR3 in DNA: TGTGCCAGCAGCAAAGGCGTAGGGGCTTATGGCTACACCTTC.

The chain has TRBV5-5 and TRBJ2-1, with D tentatively TRBD1 or TRBD2 (5 bases each). Looked up from germline, CDR1 is SGHKS and CDR2 is YYEKEE (reference sequence). The length of the CDR3 is 17 residues. Between the trimmed V and J ends, which lost 5 bases and 2 bases, there was a span of 20 bases. In DNA, the CDR3 is TGTGCCAGCAGTCTGGCCCCCCACGGGGCGACCTACAATGAGCAGTTCTTC. This gives the protein CASSLAPHGATYNEQFF.

The chain is built from TRBV5-1 and TRBJ2-1; D could derive from TRBD1 or TRBD2 (5 bases each). This CDR3 region has 15 residues. Per the germline V gene, CDR1 is SGHRS and CDR2 is YFSETQ. V lost 4 bases to trimming and J lost 7 bases, with 18 bases between them. CDR3 loop: CASSQGPPPGNEQFF. As DNA, the CDR3 is TGCGCCAGCAGCCAGGGACCACCCCCAGGGAATGAGCAGTTCTTC.

The rearrangement joins TRBV5-1 to TRBJ2-3, with D possibly being TRBD1 or TRBD2 (5 bases each). This CDR3 comprises 17 residues. Germline V gene data show CDR1 as SGHRS and CDR2 as YFSETQ. The ends were cut back, 2 bases at V and 2 bases at J, with 18 bases in the middle. The CDR3: CASSLIRDGGTTDTQYF. The CDR3 nucleotides are TGCGCCAGCAGCTTAATCCGGGACGGTGGTACCACAGATACGCAGTATTTT.

This rearrangement joins TRBV15 to TRBJ2-7; D is uncertain. Trimming removed 1 base from V and 4 bases from J, with 20 bases in between. CDR1 and CDR2 (germline): LNHNV, YYDKDF (reference sequence). The CDR3 is made up of 17 amino acids. DNA of the CDR3: TGTGCCACCAGCAGAGCTCTTACGGGTTACGAAGGGTACGAGCAGTACTTC. Its protein is CATSRALTGYEGYEQYF.

The chain uses TRBV5-1 and TRBJ1-4, with D maybe TRBD1 (5 bases). V lost 4 bases and J 8 bases, leaving 21 bases between the germline ends. This CDR3 spans 16 amino acids. Germline CDR1 reads SGHRS; CDR2 reads YFSETQ. CDR3 nucleotide sequence: TGCGCCAGCAGCCCCCAAGACGCAGGGCTCGGAGAAAAACTGTTTTTT. This gives the protein CASSPQDAGLGEKLFF.

V and J are TRBV10-3 and TRBJ2-7; 12 positions match TRBD2. J was trimmed by 6 bases and V by 10 bases; bases with no gene match: 7. Germline V gene lookup returns CDR1 ENHRY and CDR2 SYGVKD. The CDR3 totals 13 residues. The chain's CDR3 is CATGLAGPGEQYF. The CDR3 DNA sequence: TGTGCCACCGGACTAGCGGGACCCGGCGAGCAGTACTTC.

The chain uses TRBV18 and TRBJ1-2, with TRBD1 identical over 7 bases. With 3 bases clipped from V and 0 bases from J, the junction kept 4 bases outside the gene matches. CDR3 length: 15 residues. The germline CDR1 and CDR2 sequences are KGHSH and LQKENI. CDR3 in DNA: TGTGCCAGCTCACCGCAAGGGACAGCTAACTATGGCTACACCTTC. Protein: CASSPQGTANYGYTF.